The 14 T cell receptor beta chains reported below all come from one sample, sequenced in a study of cytomegalovirus exposure and HLA in healthy donors. Primers: 60 Vbeta forward and 13 Jbeta reverse. Generated by immunoSEQ multiplex PCR, the TCRdb table keeps only in-frame clones and is missing some. The sample lists 150,000 to 180,000 clones; roughly 82% were seen once. What was sequenced was PBMCs. The receptors here all came from a woman in her forties or fifties in good health and CMV-seropositive.

The chain couples TRBV9 to TRBJ1-2; D ambiguous. The CDR3 contains 12 residues. Germline V gene data show CDR1 as SGDLS and CDR2 as YYNGEE. Trimming pared 3 bases from V and 7 bases from J, leaving 10 bases between. The CDR3 loop is CASSGLNSGYTF. The CDR3 coding sequence is TGTGCCAGCAGCGGCCTTAATAGTGGCTACACCTTC.

This CDR3 reads CASSHGTGGVEKLFF. CDR3 bases: TGTGCCAGCAGTCACGGGACAGGGGGCGTCGAAAAACTGTTTTTT. The chain couples TRBV27 to TRBJ1-4; 12 bases agree with TRBD1. Germline trimming cut 5 bases from V and 8 bases from J; bases unmatched to any gene: 6. The CDR3 runs to 15 residues. Germline CDR1 and CDR2: MNHEY and SMNVEV (reference sequence).

V and J are TRBV6-1 and TRBJ1-4; no definite D call. The CDR3 totals 15 residues. Looked up from germline, CDR1 is MNHNS and CDR2 is SASEGT. V lost 1 base and J lost 5, with 11 bases in between. CDR3 protein: CASSEGRGINEKLFF. CDR3 bases: TGTGCCAGCAGTGAAGGTCGGGGTATCAATGAAAAACTGTTTTTT.

The rearrangement uses TRBV11-2 and TRBJ2-3; the D gene is possibly TRBD1 (5 bases). Germline V gene sequence: CDR1 SGHAT, CDR2 FQNNGV. The CDR3 sequence is 14 residues long. V was cut by 6 bases and J by 2 bases, with 12 bases left in between. CDR3 bases: TGTGCCAGCAGTCCCGGACATTCCACAGATACGCAGTATTTT. Translating it yields CASSPGHSTDTQYF.

The chain links TRBV9 to TRBJ2-2; TRBD1 matches 7 bases. V shed 0 bases and J 5 bases; nucleotides not matched to a gene: 4. Germline CDR1 is SGDLS and CDR2 is YYNGEE. The CDR3 sequence is 15 residues long. The chain's CDR3 is CASSVARDSTGELFF. The CDR3 DNA is TGTGCCAGCAGCGTAGCCCGGGACAGTACCGGGGAGCTGTTTTTT.

This rearrangement joins TRBV6-5 to TRBJ2-7, with 10 bases lining up with TRBD1. Trimming removed 6 bases from V and 9 bases from J; junction bases left unmatched: 8. In germline, CDR1 is MNHEY, CDR2 SVGAGI. The CDR3 loop spans 13 amino acids. The CDR3 DNA is TGTGCCAGCAGGGGACAGGGGTTACCTGGGCAGTACTTC. It translates to CASRGQGLPGQYF.

This chain connects TRBV5-4 to TRBJ2-3; the match to TRBD2 covers 11 bases. The junction had 12 bases not matched to a gene; V was cut back by 4 bases and J by 5 bases. CDR1 is SGHNT, CDR2 YYREEE, per germline (reference sequence). CDR3 length: 17 residues. Here the CDR3 DNA reads TGTGCCAGCAGCCAATATCTAGCGGGGGGCGGGGGAGATACGCAGTATTTT. This encodes CASSQYLAGGGGDTQYF.

V and J are TRBV5-1 and TRBJ2-1; TRBD2 matches 10 bases. The CDR3 length is 16 residues. CDR1 is SGHRS and CDR2 is YFSETQ in the germline V gene. V shed 1 base, J shed 6 bases, and the junction held 7 bases outside the gene matches. The CDR3: CASSLLQLAGRNEQFF. The DNA of the CDR3 is TGCGCCAGCAGCTTGTTACAACTAGCGGGGCGCAATGAGCAGTTCTTC.

This clone occurred once. V gene TRBV10-1 combines with J gene TRBJ2-1, with TRBD2 matching over 7 bases. Trimming took 2 bases from V and 9 from J; bases not matched to a gene: 13. In germline, CDR1 is WNHNN, CDR2 SYGVQD (reference sequence). The CDR3 consists of 16 residues. The CDR3 DNA reads TGCGCCAGCAGTGAGAGCGGCCCGGGAGGTAAGGTTGAGCAGTTCTTC. Translating it yields CASSESGPGGKVEQFF.

This clone has just a few counts. This rearrangement joins TRBV4-3 to TRBJ1-1, with D unresolved. This CDR3 is 13 amino acids long. In germline, CDR1 is LGHNA, CDR2 YSLEER. The ends were cut back, 1 base at V and 6 bases at J, with 9 bases in the middle. CDR3 amino acids: CASSQGSEAEAFF. In DNA form, the CDR3 reads TGCGCCAGCAGCCAAGGCAGTGAGGCTGAAGCTTTCTTT.

The chain employs TRBV5-6 and TRBJ1-2; no reliable D call. V was cut by 3 bases and J by 4 bases, with 7 bases left in between. The germline gives CDR1 SGHDT, CDR2 YYEEEE. CDR3 length: 12 residues. The CDR3 here is CASSSGFYGYTF. The CDR3 bases are TGTGCCAGCAGCTCGGGGTTCTATGGCTACACCTTC.

This chain uses TRBV7-9 with TRBJ2-2; a possible D gene is TRBD2 (6 bases). The CDR3 spans 13 residues. Trimming stripped 3 bases from V and 4 bases from J, with 6 bases between. Germline V CDR1 and CDR2: SEHNR, FQNEAQ (reference sequence). CDR3 residues: CASSFGGTGELFF. The CDR3 nucleotides read TGTGCCAGCAGCTTCGGGGGCACCGGGGAGCTGTTTTTT.

This chain connects TRBV9 to TRBJ2-3; D gene uncertain. CDR1 SGDLS and CDR2 YYNGEE come from the germline V gene. The V gene lost 0 bases and the J gene lost 4 bases, with 12 bases spanning the gap. This CDR3 comprises 15 residues. The CDR3 sequence is CASSVGGSASDTQYF. In nucleotides, the CDR3 is TGTGCCAGCAGCGTAGGCGGATCGGCCTCAGATACGCAGTATTTT.

V is TRBV30 and J is TRBJ1-2; the match to TRBD1 covers 10 bases. V lost 1 base, J lost 6 bases, and 5 bases stayed unmatched. This CDR3 spans 14 amino acids. Germline V CDR1 and CDR2: GTSNPN, SVGIG (reference sequence). The chain's CDR3 is CAWSARQGADGYTF. CDR3 in DNA: TGTGCCTGGAGTGCACGACAGGGGGCGGATGGCTACACCTTC.